The 6 T cell receptor beta chains presented below share a single source sample, sequenced in a study of T cells expressing NK-cell markers. TCRdb reanalyzed the 5' RACE reads and collapses them to one entry per CDR3 protein, without DNA. The sample holds some 450,000 distinct CDR3 sequences. Source material: blood T cells: a sorted CD56 or NKG2C T cell subset, CD4+ or CD8+ T cells, or bulk PBMC T cells (not recorded which). The receptors derive from a woman between 18 and 75 years old in good health.

V usage is TRBV29-1 and J usage is TRBJ2-2; TCRdb proposes TRBD2, but this gene call is untestable without DNA. This CDR3 region has 15 residues. CDR1 and CDR2 (germline): SQVTM, ANQGSEA. The CDR3 loop is CSVVLGTTNTGELFF.

The rearrangement joins TRBV5-6 to TRBJ2-1; TCRdb's D call, TRBD1, is unchecked because there is no DNA. The CDR3 is 13 amino acids. Germline lookup yields CDR1 SGHDT and CDR2 YYEEEE. This CDR3 is CASSFGTGGIQFF. Together with reference TRBV5-6 and TRBJ2-1, the CDR3 gives the full variable domain: DAGVTQSPTHLIKTRGQQVTLRCSPKSGHDTVSWYQQALGQGPQFIFQYYEEEERQRGNFPDRFSGHQFPNYSSELNVNALLLGDSALYLCASSFGTGGIQFFGPGTRLTVL.

The V and J genes are TRBV18 and TRBJ2-3; TCRdb names TRBD1, which stays unverified in the absence of DNA. CDR3 length: 15 residues. Germline CDR1 KGHSH, CDR2 LQKENI. The CDR3 is CASSRAPGNTDTQYF.

The J gene is TRBJ1-4, the V gene TRBV11-2; checking the TCRdb D call of TRBD1 is not possible without DNA. Germline-derived CDR1 and CDR2 are SGHAT and FQNNGV. This CDR3 spans 14 amino acids. CDR3 sequence: CASSLDPRGEKLFF.

This rearrangement joins TRBV14 to TRBJ2-1. In germline, CDR1 is SGHDN, CDR2 FVKESK. CDR3 length equals 13 residues. This CDR3 is CASSQEVLNEQFF.

The rearrangement links TRBV11-2 to TRBJ2-1; the D call from TCRdb, TRBD2, cannot be confirmed without DNA. CDR1 and CDR2 (germline): SGHAT, FQNNGV. CDR3 length equals 17 residues. Here the CDR3 reads CASSSGLAGGPYNEQFF.